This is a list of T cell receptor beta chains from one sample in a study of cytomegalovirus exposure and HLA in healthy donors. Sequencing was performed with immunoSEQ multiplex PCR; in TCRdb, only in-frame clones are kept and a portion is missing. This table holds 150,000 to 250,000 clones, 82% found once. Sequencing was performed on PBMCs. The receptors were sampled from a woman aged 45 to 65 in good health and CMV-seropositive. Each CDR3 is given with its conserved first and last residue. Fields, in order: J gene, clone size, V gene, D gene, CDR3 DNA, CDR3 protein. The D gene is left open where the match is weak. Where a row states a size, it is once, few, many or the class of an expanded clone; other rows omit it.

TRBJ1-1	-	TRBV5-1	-	TGCGCCAGCAGCCCGGCGAGATTGGGAGGTAACACTGAAGCTTTCTTT	CASSPARLGGNTEAFF
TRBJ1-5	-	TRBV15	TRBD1	TGTGCCACCAGCAGACCTTTCACAGGGGGAAGCAATCAGCCCCAGCATTTT	CATSRPFTGGSNQPQHF
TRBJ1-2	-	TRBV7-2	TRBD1	TGTGCCAGCAGCTTAGGTGGGACAGGGAAACTCTATGGCTACACCTTC	CASSLGGTGKLYGYTF
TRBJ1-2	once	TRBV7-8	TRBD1	TGTGCCAGCAGCTTAGTTCCCTCGGGGGACAGCGAAGCTAACTATGGCTACACCTTC	CASSLVPSGDSEANYGYTF
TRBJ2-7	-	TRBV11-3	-	TGTGCCAGCAGCCCACGGGAGGGGGCACGAGAGCAGTACTTC	CASSPREGAREQYF
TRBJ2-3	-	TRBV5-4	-	TGTGCCAGCAGCTTGAGACACTTCACAGATACGCAGTATTTT	CASSLRHFTDTQYF
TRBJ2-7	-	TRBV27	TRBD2	TGTGCCAGCAGCCTAGGACTAGCGGGAGTCGAGCAGTACTTC	CASSLGLAGVEQYF
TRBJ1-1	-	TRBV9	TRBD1	TGTGCCAGCAGCCCGCATGGACAGGGGAGCACTGAAGCTTTCTTT	CASSPHGQGSTEAFF
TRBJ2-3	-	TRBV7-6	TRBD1	TGTGCCAGCAGCTTAAACCCGACAGGGATCGATACGCAGTATTTT	CASSLNPTGIDTQYF
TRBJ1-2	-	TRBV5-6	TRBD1	TGTGCCAGCAGCTTGGCCCAGGGGGCGAGGTATGGCTACACCTTC	CASSLAQGARYGYTF
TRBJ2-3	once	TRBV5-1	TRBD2	TGCGCCAGCAGCCAGAGCGGGAGCGCTATAAGTACGCAGTATTTT	CASSQSGSAISTQYF
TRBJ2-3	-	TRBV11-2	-	TGTGCCAGCAGCTCGGACTACTTCAGCACAGATACGCAGTATTTT	CASSSDYFSTDTQYF
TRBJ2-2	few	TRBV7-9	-	TGTGCCAGCAGCTTAGTCTTCGGGCAGGGGAGCACCGGGGAGCTGTTTTTT	CASSLVFGQGSTGELFF
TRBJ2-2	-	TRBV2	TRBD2	TGTGCCAGCAGGGGACTAGCGGGAGGCCCCGGGGAGCTGTTTTTT	CASRGLAGGPGELFF
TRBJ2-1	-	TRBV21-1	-	TGTGCCAGCAGCAAATTCCCCCCTGCCGGGACAGGGCCCCTTACCTACAATGAGCAGTTCTTC	CASSKFPPAGTGPLTYNEQFF
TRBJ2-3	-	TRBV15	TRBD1	TGTGCCACCAGCAGAGATCGGACAGGGGCGGATACGCAGTATTTT	CATSRDRTGADTQYF
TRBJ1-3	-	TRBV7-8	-	TGTGCCAGCAGCACAGGGTTTGGACGGACCATATATTTT	CASSTGFGRTIYF
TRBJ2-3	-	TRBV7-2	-	TGTGCCAGCAGCTTAAGTCTAGGCATAGGCACAGATACGCAGTATTTT	CASSLSLGIGTDTQYF
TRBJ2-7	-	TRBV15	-	TGTGCCACCGAGCGCCCCCACGAGCAGTACTTC	CATERPHEQYF
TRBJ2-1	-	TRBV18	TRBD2	TGTGCCAGCTCACCACTGTCGGGGGGGGATGAGCAGTTCTTC	CASSPLSGGDEQFF
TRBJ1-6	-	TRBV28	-	TGTGCCAGCAGGACCGACATGCGAAATAATTCACCCCTCCACTTT	CASRTDMRNNSPLHF
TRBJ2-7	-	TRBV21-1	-	TGTGCCAGCAGCAAGGACAGGGGATCCTACAAGCAGTACTTC	CASSKDRGSYKQYF
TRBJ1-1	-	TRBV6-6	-	TGTGCCAGCAGTTACCTTGGGACTTCGGGGAACACTGAAGCTTTCTTT	CASSYLGTSGNTEAFF